One sample yielded the 2 T cell receptor beta chains listed below, sequenced in a study of T cells in Graves' hyperthyroidism and ophthalmopathy. From RNA transcripts, TCR beta CDR3 regions were amplified. A first-round RT-PCR of the TCR CDR3 used the HTBI primer set. TCRdb reanalysed the multiplex PCR reads using MiXCR and keeps one entry per CDR3 protein. The repertoire holds 500,000 or so distinct CDR3 sequences, with about 15% as singletons. Source material: blood. All receptors derive from a woman under 30 with Graves' ophthalmopathy.

The V call is TRBV6-2 or TRBV6-3, the J call TRBJ1-2, with TRBD1 as a possible D gene (5 bases). CDR3 length: 11 amino acids. V shed 11 bases and J shed 8 bases, with 15 bases lying between them. The V gene's germline CDR1 is MNHEY and CDR2 SVGEGT. As DNA, the CDR3 is TGTGCCGCGCGGGGGGGGAGCGGCTACACCTTC. It translates to CAARGGSGYTF.

CDR3 loop: CASRYRDSSYGYTF. The CDR3 DNA sequence: TGTGCCAGCAGGTACCGGGACAGTTCTTATGGCTACACCTTC. The chain recombines TRBV12-3 or TRBV12-4 with TRBJ1-2, with 7 bases aligning to TRBD1. The CDR3 spans 14 residues. V trimming: 6 bases; J trimming: 5 bases; junction bases outside the gene matches: 9.